These T cell receptor beta chains were read from a single sample in a study of shared clonotypes between healthy human individuals. Some clones are missing from TCRdb's copy, which holds only in-frame ones; the method was immunoSEQ multiplex PCR. Here the sample spans approximately 350,000 clones, 90% to 98% being singletons. Sequences were obtained from memory CD8+ T cells sorted from blood. The receptors come from a man under 40 in good health. The CDR3 runs from the conserved cysteine through the conserved F or W. D genes are given only for firm matches. Clone size is stated in some rows and not others, as once, few, many or a class when expanded.

v_gene	abundance	len	d_gene	j_gene	CDR3aa	CDR3nt
TRBV28	NA	16	NA	TRBJ2-3	CASRVPASGSTDTQYF	TGTGCCAGCAGGGTCCCGGCCAGCGGGAGCACAGATACGCAGTATTTT
TRBV5-1	NA	15	NA	TRBJ1-1	CASSVLGTENTEAFF	TGCGCCAGCAGCGTCTTAGGGACTGAGAACACTGAAGCTTTCTTT
TRBV28	NA	12	NA	TRBJ1-2	CASSSGAYGYTF	TGTGCCAGCAGTTCGGGGGCCTATGGCTACACCTTC
TRBV27	NA	16	TRBD1	TRBJ1-1	CASSPGTGGVNTEAFF	TGTGCCAGCAGCCCCGGGACAGGGGGCGTGAACACTGAAGCTTTCTTT
TRBV4-1	NA	15	NA	TRBJ2-3	CASSHGDLSTDTQYF	TGCGCCAGCAGCCACGGGGACCTTAGCACAGATACGCAGTATTTT
TRBV5-4	NA	14	NA	TRBJ2-3	CASKGRGGTDTQYF	TGTGCCAGCAAGGGCAGGGGAGGCACAGATACGCAGTATTTT
TRBV27	NA	12	NA	TRBJ2-7	CASSLLGYEQYF	TGTGCCAGCAGTCTATTAGGGTACGAGCAGTACTTC
TRBV5-1	NA	15	NA	TRBJ2-5	CASSLGDGGIATQYF	TGCGCCAGCAGCTTAGGGGATGGAGGGATAGCGACCCAGTACTTC
TRBV10-1	NA	13	NA	TRBJ2-5	CASSTGSQETQYF	TGCGCCAGCAGTACAGGGTCTCAAGAGACCCAGTACTTC
TRBV30	once	15	TRBD2	TRBJ2-5	CAWRAAGGPQETQYF	TGTGCCTGGAGGGCGGCGGGAGGCCCCCAAGAGACCCAGTACTTC
TRBV10-3	NA	18	TRBD2	TRBJ2-1	CAISHPKSGRESYNEQFF	TGTGCCATCAGCCACCCTAAGAGCGGGAGGGAATCCTACAATGAGCAGTTCTTC
TRBV11-3	NA	15	TRBD2	TRBJ2-2	CASSSPTSGTGELFF	TGTGCCAGCAGCAGCCCTACTAGCGGCACCGGGGAGCTGTTTTTT
TRBV4-1	NA	14	NA	TRBJ2-7	CASSPMVSDYEQYF	TGCGCCAGCAGCCCTATGGTATCAGACTACGAGCAGTACTTC
TRBV28	NA	14	TRBD1	TRBJ2-7	CASRLDRGTYEQYF	TGTGCCAGCAGACTCGACAGGGGCACCTACGAGCAGTACTTC
TRBV5-4	NA	13	TRBD2	TRBJ2-7	CASSLGLAGGQYF	TGTGCCAGCAGCTTGGGACTAGCGGGAGGGCAGTACTTC
TRBV5-6	NA	13	NA	TRBJ1-1	CASSLTQGTEAFF	TGTGCCAGCAGCTTGACGCAGGGGACTGAAGCTTTCTTT
TRBV6-7	NA	12	NA	TRBJ1-2	CASSYSGHGYTF	TGTGCCAGCAGTTACTCGGGACATGGCTACACCTTC
TRBV6-5	NA	13	NA	TRBJ2-3	CASSYSIRDTQYF	TGTGCCAGCAGTTACTCTATACGAGATACGCAGTATTTT
TRBV4-1	NA	15	NA	TRBJ2-1	CASSRAGTSGGEQFF	TGCGCCAGCAGCAGAGCCGGAACCTCCGGTGGGGAGCAGTTCTTC
TRBV15	NA	14	NA	TRBJ2-1	CATSRDFFYNEQFF	TGTGCCACCAGCAGAGATTTTTTCTACAATGAGCAGTTCTTC
TRBV5-1	NA	14	NA	TRBJ2-1	CASRSGLAFVEQFF	TGCGCCAGCAGGAGCGGGCTAGCGTTCGTTGAGCAGTTCTTC
TRBV19	NA	19	TRBD2	TRBJ2-7	CASSTTPSWAPGLNYEQYF	TGTGCCAGTAGTACCACCCCCTCATGGGCGCCGGGACTAAACTACGAGCAGTACTTC
TRBV7-2	NA	15	NA	TRBJ2-3	CASSLEIAYTDTQYF	TGTGCCAGCAGCTTAGAGATCGCATACACAGATACGCAGTATTTT
TRBV18	NA	15	NA	TRBJ1-1	CASSPPRTGKPEAFF	TGTGCCAGCTCACCCCCCAGAACAGGGAAGCCTGAAGCTTTCTTT
TRBV10-1	once	12	NA	TRBJ1-1	CALRVMNTEAFF	TGCGCCCTCAGGGTGATGAACACTGAAGCTTTCTTT
TRBV7-3	NA	14	TRBD1	TRBJ1-2	CASSTDRGARGYTF	TGTGCCAGCAGCACCGACAGGGGGGCGAGGGGCTACACCTTC
TRBV29-1	NA	14	NA	TRBJ2-2	CSVRPGMNTGELFF	TGCAGCGTTAGACCGGGAATGAACACCGGGGAGCTGTTTTTT
TRBV6-6	once	14	TRBD1	TRBJ2-7	CASSSDRGDYEQYF	TGTGCCAGCAGTTCGGACAGGGGAGACTACGAGCAGTACTTC
TRBV6-5	NA	15	TRBD2	TRBJ2-2	CASSGLAGGIGELFF	TGTGCCAGCAGTGGACTAGCGGGAGGAATCGGGGAGCTGTTTTTT
TRBV10-3	NA	16	NA	TRBJ2-1	CAISESGSGSQGEQFF	TGTGCCATCAGTGAGTCGGGGAGTGGGAGTCAAGGTGAGCAGTTCTTC